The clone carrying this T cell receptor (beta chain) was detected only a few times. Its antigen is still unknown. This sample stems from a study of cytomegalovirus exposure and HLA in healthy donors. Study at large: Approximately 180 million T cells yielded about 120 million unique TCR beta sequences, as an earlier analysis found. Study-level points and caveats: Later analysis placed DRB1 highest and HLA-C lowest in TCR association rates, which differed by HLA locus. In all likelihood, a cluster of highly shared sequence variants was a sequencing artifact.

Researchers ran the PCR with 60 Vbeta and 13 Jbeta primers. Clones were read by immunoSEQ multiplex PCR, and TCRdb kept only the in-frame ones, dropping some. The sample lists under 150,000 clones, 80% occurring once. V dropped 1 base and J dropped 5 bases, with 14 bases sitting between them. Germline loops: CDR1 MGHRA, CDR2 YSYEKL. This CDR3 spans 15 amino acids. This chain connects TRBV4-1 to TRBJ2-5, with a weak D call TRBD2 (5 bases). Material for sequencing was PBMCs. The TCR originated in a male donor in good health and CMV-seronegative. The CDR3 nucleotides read TGCGCCAGCAGCCAAGTCCTGCTAGCCGGGGAGACCCAGTACTTC. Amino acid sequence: CASSQVLLAGETQYF.